This T cell receptor (beta chain) is from a study of vaccination and CD4 T cells after COVID-19. In the study overall: The convalescents included six males and four females, and among them two were Hispanic while seven were Caucasian. Two doses of either BNT162b2 or mRNA-1273 vaccine were given to participants.

The treatment denotes: roughly ten-day PBMC culture with coronavirus spike peptide pools or control peptides (ViraFEST assay). TCRs were sequenced by ViraFEST after antigen-specific T cells had been expanded with peptide pools. Germline V gives CDR1 MGHDK, CDR2 SYGVNS. CDR3 length: 15 residues. V lost 2 bases, J lost 3 bases, and 2 bases stayed unmatched. This clonotype turned up a few times. Its antigen remains unidentified. Scientists ran DNA taken from cultured CD4+ T cells through the Oncomine TCR Beta short-read assay for sequencing. Each CDR3 protein gets one entry after TCRdb re-called the PCR reads with MiXCR. The data show roughly 24,000 distinct CDR3 sequences, 58% seen once.

This clonotype originated in a human donor who had recovered from COVID-19. The chain employs TRBV25-1 and TRBJ1-2; 11 nucleotides match TRBD1. The sample comprised CD4+ T cells from blood, cultured in vitro. The CDR3 DNA reads TGTGCCAGCAGTGAACCGGGACAGGGGGACTATGGCTACACCTTC. It translates to CASSEPGQGDYGYTF.